A selection of T cell receptor beta chains follows, all from one sample in a study of shared clonotypes between healthy human individuals. Assay used: immunoSEQ multiplex PCR; TCRdb lists only in-frame clones, some missing. The sample lists approximately 1,000,000 clones, approximately 80% occurring once. Material for sequencing was memory CD4+ T cells from PBMCs. The source of these receptors is a man aged 18 to 30 in good health. Some clones in this sample may be carry-over from other donors' samples. CDR3s include the opening cysteine and the closing phenylalanine or tryptophan. The order of the fields is J gene, clone size, V gene, CDR3 length, D gene, CDR3 DNA, CDR3 protein. D genes are given only for firm matches. Size is omitted from some rows. Given values are once, few, many or a class for expanded clones.

TRBJ1-2	.	TRBV10-3	15	.	TGTGCCATCAGTGATTTCCAGGGGCGCGACTATGGCTACACCTTC	CAISDFQGRDYGYTF
TRBJ2-5	.	TRBV29-1	12	.	TGCAGCTGCTCAATAGTACAAGAGACCCAGTACTTC	CSCSIVQETQYF
TRBJ1-1	.	TRBV7-9	14	.	TGTGCCAGCAGCACACAGGTCCTCAACACTGAAGCTTTCTTT	CASSTQVLNTEAFF
TRBJ1-1	few	TRBV7-2	12	.	TGTGCCAGCAGCTCGGGGGCGCCCGAAGCTTTCTTT	CASSSGAPEAFF
TRBJ2-7	.	TRBV7-2	15	TRBD1	TGTGCCAGCAGCTTCAAAGGGGGCCAGGGGAGCGAGCGGTACTTC	CASSFKGGQGSERYF
TRBJ2-3	.	TRBV2	15	TRBD2	TGTGCCAGCAGTGCAGGTCGGGGTAGCGGGAGTCATCCGTATTTT	CASSAGRGSGSHPYF
TRBJ2-3	.	TRBV11-2	15	.	TGTGCCAGCAGCGTGGGGCCTAGCGGCACAGATACGCAGTATTTT	CASSVGPSGTDTQYF
TRBJ2-5	.	TRBV6-1	15	TRBD2	TGTGCCAGCGCGTTGGTACTAGCGGGGGAGGAGACCCAGTACTTC	CASALVLAGEETQYF
TRBJ2-7	.	TRBV18	12	.	TGTGCCAGCTCATCGACCTCATACGAGCAGTACTTC	CASSSTSYEQYF
TRBJ2-3	.	TRBV25-1	16	TRBD1	TGTGCCAGCAGTCCTCTCGGACAGGGCCTAGGGGATACGCAGTATTTT	CASSPLGQGLGDTQYF
TRBJ2-2	.	TRBV21-1	16	.	TGTGCCAGCAGCACCCGGACGGCAGTTAGGCCCGGGGAGCTGTTTTTT	CASSTRTAVRPGELFF
TRBJ2-3	.	TRBV15	15	.	TGTGCCACCAGCAGAGTCGGGGGAACGGGGGATACGCAGTATTTT	CATSRVGGTGDTQYF
TRBJ1-1	.	TRBV19	14	.	TGTGCCAGTAGTATAGTAACGCCGAACACTGAAGCTTTCTTT	CASSIVTPNTEAFF
TRBJ1-2	few	TRBV19	14	.	TGTGCCAGTAGTATGTCCCAGGGAGGCTATGGCTACACCTTC	CASSMSQGGYGYTF
TRBJ1-1	many	TRBV2	12	.	TGTGCCAGCACCCAAGAGGGTACTGAAGCTTTCTTT	CASTQEGTEAFF
TRBJ2-7	.	TRBV4-2	15	.	TGTGCCAGCAGCCCCCAGGAGCGGAGCTCCTACGAGCAGTACTTC	CASSPQERSSYEQYF
TRBJ2-2	.	TRBV2	16	.	TGTGCCAGCAGTGAACTGGCGGGGACGAAGGCCGGGGAGCTGTTTTTT	CASSELAGTKAGELFF
TRBJ1-4	.	TRBV9	15	.	TGTGCCAGCAGCGTAGGGCCCGGGACTTCTGAAAAACTGTTTTTT	CASSVGPGTSEKLFF
TRBJ1-5	.	TRBV18	15	TRBD1	TGTGCCAGCTCCCTCACAGGGGGGGACAATCAGCCCCAGCATTTT	CASSLTGGDNQPQHF
TRBJ1-2	.	TRBV10-3	16	TRBD1	TGTGCCATCAGTACCGGGACAGGGGCCGCTAACTATGGCTACACCTTC	CAISTGTGAANYGYTF
TRBJ2-7	.	TRBV5-4	15	TRBD2	TGTGCCAGCAGCATCTCCGGACTAGCGGGGTACGAGCAGTACTTC	CASSISGLAGYEQYF
TRBJ1-1	.	TRBV18	13	TRBD1	TGTGCCAGCTCTTCCTGGGACAGGGGGGAAGCTTTCTTT	CASSSWDRGEAFF
TRBJ2-3	.	TRBV2	15	TRBD2	TGTGCCAGCAGCAGACTAGCGGGCCGCACAGATACGCAGTATTTT	CASSRLAGRTDTQYF
TRBJ2-7	.	TRBV6-6	15	TRBD1	TGTGCCAGCAGGGGACAGGGGATTTCCTCCTACGAGCAGTACTTC	CASRGQGISSYEQYF
TRBJ2-7	.	TRBV6-6	16	TRBD1	TGTGCCAGCAGTTCCACCCCGGGACAGGGGGCCCACGAGCAGTACTTC	CASSSTPGQGAHEQYF
TRBJ2-3	.	TRBV30	12	.	TGTGCCTGGTCTACTAGCACAGATACGCAGTATTTT	CAWSTSTDTQYF
TRBJ2-3	once	TRBV6-4	13	TRBD2	TGTGCCACTAGCGGGAGCTCGGCAGATACGCAGTATTTT	CATSGSSADTQYF
TRBJ2-3	once	TRBV6-4	16	TRBD1	TGTGCCAGCAGTCGAGAATCTAGCAGGGGGACAGATACGCAGTATTTT	CASSRESSRGTDTQYF
TRBJ2-3	.	TRBV15	14	.	TGTGCCACCCAGACAGGTTGGGACTCAGATACGCAGTATTTT	CATQTGWDSDTQYF
TRBJ2-3	.	TRBV27	13	TRBD2	TGTGCCAGCAGACCGACTAGCGGGACAACGCAGTATTTT	CASRPTSGTTQYF
TRBJ2-5	.	TRBV2	16	TRBD1	TGTGCCAGCAGTTGGGACAGAGTGCAATCCCAAGAGACCCAGTACTTC	CASSWDRVQSQETQYF
TRBJ2-7	.	TRBV7-9	14	TRBD2	TGTGCCAGCAGCTCAGACCCAGCGGGAGAAAAGCAGTACTTC	CASSSDPAGEKQYF
TRBJ1-4	.	TRBV2	14	TRBD1	TGTGCCACCCTCCGGGACAGCCCTGTAGAAAAACTGTTTTTT	CATLRDSPVEKLFF
TRBJ2-7	.	TRBV19	15	.	TGTGCCAGTAGTATTTGGCCGTTTGAAAACTACGAGCAGTACTTC	CASSIWPFENYEQYF
TRBJ2-3	.	TRBV5-1	12	.	TGCGCCAGCAACAGCGACATAAATACGCAGTATTTT	CASNSDINTQYF
TRBJ1-4	.	TRBV7-2	13	.	TGTGCCAGCAGCAGGACAACTAATGAAAAACTGTTTTTT	CASSRTTNEKLFF
TRBJ1-2	.	TRBV5-4	13	.	TGTGCCAGCAGCTTGATGACTGACTATGGCTACACCTTC	CASSLMTDYGYTF
TRBJ2-3	.	TRBV7-3	13	.	TGTGCCAGCAGCTATAGCGGCACAGATACGCAGTATTTT	CASSYSGTDTQYF
TRBJ2-7	.	TRBV7-2	15	TRBD2	TGTGCCAGCAGCTTATTTGGGACTAGCACCCACGAGCAGTACTTC	CASSLFGTSTHEQYF
TRBJ2-5	.	TRBV28	14	.	TGTGCCAGCAGTTTATGGGACGGTCAAGAGACCCAGTACTTC	CASSLWDGQETQYF
TRBJ1-6	.	TRBV30	14	.	TGTGCCTGGAGTGTAAGCCGCTATAATTCACCCCTCCACTTT	CAWSVSRYNSPLHF
TRBJ2-5	.	TRBV7-2	17	TRBD1	TGTGCCAGCAGCTTAGCGGTCCCAGGGGGCGGGCAAGAGACCCAGTACTTC	CASSLAVPGGGQETQYF
TRBJ1-1	.	TRBV7-2	13	.	TGTGCCAGCAGCCATTCCGGCCCAACTGAAGCTTTCTTT	CASSHSGPTEAFF
TRBJ1-2	.	TRBV19	13	.	TGTGCCAGTAGTTTCACAGGCCTCTATGGCTACACCTTC	CASSFTGLYGYTF
TRBJ1-4	.	TRBV28	19	TRBD1	TGTGCCAGCAGTCCCTCGACAGGGAAACTAATCGGGCGGAATGAAAAACTGTTTTTT	CASSPSTGKLIGRNEKLFF
TRBJ2-2	.	TRBV11-3	13	.	TGTGCCAGCAGCTCCCAAACTGGGACCGAGCTGTTTTTT	CASSSQTGTELFF
TRBJ1-1	.	TRBV19	15	.	TGTGCCAGTAGTATAGTGGGTGCATTGGCCACTGAAGCTTTCTTT	CASSIVGALATEAFF
TRBJ2-7	.	TRBV18	18	.	TGTGCCAGCTCACCAACGGTCGTGGGCAGGGGATTTTCCTACGAGCAGTACTTC	CASSPTVVGRGFSYEQYF